These T cell receptor beta chains were read from a single sample in a study of cytomegalovirus exposure and HLA in healthy donors. The repertoire was sequenced with immunoSEQ multiplex PCR; TCRdb's copy has only in-frame clones and lacks some. The table records some 150,000 clones, 80% of them present only once. Sequenced material: PBMCs. All receptors derive from a woman in her thirties in good health and CMV-seronegative. CDR3s include the opening cysteine and the closing phenylalanine or tryptophan. The order of the fields is clone size, J gene, V gene, D gene, CDR3 protein, CDR3 DNA. A D gene is named only where the DNA matches it firmly. Size is omitted from some rows. Given values are once, few, many or a class for expanded clones.

NA TRBJ2-5 TRBV6-1 TRBD2 CASSEEASGRREQYF TGTGCCAGCAGTGAAGAGGCTAGCGGGAGACGGGAGCAGTACTTC
NA TRBJ1-1 TRBV11-1 TRBD1 CASRRQGGNTEAFF TGTGCCAGCAGGCGACAGGGCGGGAACACTGAAGCTTTCTTT
once TRBJ1-2 TRBV27 TRBD1 CASSWTGSYGYTF TGTGCCAGCAGTTGGACAGGGAGCTATGGCTACACCTTC
NA TRBJ2-7 TRBV7-6 NA CASSLSDVPGEQYF TGTGCCAGCAGCTTAAGCGATGTCCCGGGGGAGCAGTACTTC
NA TRBJ1-5 TRBV27 NA CASSLFNSNQPQHF TGTGCCAGCAGTTTGTTTAATAGCAATCAGCCCCAGCATTTT
NA TRBJ2-1 TRBV19 TRBD2 CASSWSSGRNEQFF TGTGCCAGTAGTTGGTCTAGCGGGAGGAATGAGCAGTTCTTC
NA TRBJ2-1 TRBV7-8 TRBD1 CASSLRPGQGLYNEQFF TGTGCCAGCAGCTTAAGGCCTGGACAGGGACTTTACAATGAGCAGTTCTTC
NA TRBJ1-1 TRBV5-4 TRBD1 CASSLGTGGAEAFF TGTGCCAGCAGCTTGGGGACAGGCGGAGCTGAAGCTTTCTTT
NA TRBJ1-2 TRBV4-1 NA CASSQDRSVDLYGCTF TGCGCCAGCAGCCAAGATCGTTCGGTGGACTTGTATGGCTGCACCTTC
few TRBJ2-2 TRBV6-1 TRBD1 CASSEVQGTRGRGFGELFF TGTGCCAGCAGTGAAGTCCAAGGAACGAGGGGCAGGGGGTTCGGGGAGCTGTTTTTT
NA TRBJ1-1 TRBV2 NA CASSELRNTEAFF TGTGCCAGCAGTGAGTTGAGGAACACTGAAGCTTTCTTT
once TRBJ2-7 TRBV18 NA CASSPAPGQIYEQYF TGTGCCAGCTCACCAGCCCCGGGACAAATCTACGAGCAGTACTTC
NA TRBJ2-1 TRBV14 TRBD2 CASSQDRLAFVNEQFF TGTGCCAGCAGCCAAGACAGACTAGCGTTTGTCAATGAGCAGTTCTTC
NA TRBJ1-4 TRBV7-8 NA CASSFTGPGDEKLFF TGTGCCAGCAGCTTCACCGGGCCAGGGGACGAAAAACTGTTTTTT
few TRBJ2-7 TRBV7-8 TRBD2 CASSLVGGGNEQYF TGTGCCAGCAGCTTAGTTGGGGGGGGAAACGAGCAGTACTTC
NA TRBJ2-7 TRBV4-3 NA CASSQGVGTREQYF TGCGCCAGCAGCCAAGGGGTAGGGACTCGCGAGCAGTACTTC
once TRBJ2-1 TRBV6-4 TRBD2 CASSARAGDYNEQFF TGTGCCAGCAGCGCTAGAGCGGGAGACTACAATGAGCAGTTCTTC
NA TRBJ2-5 TRBV4-1 NA CASSQDPLGRRYF TGCGCCAGCAGCCAAGATCCGCTGGGGCGGCGGTACTTC
few TRBJ2-3 TRBV9 TRBD2 CASSVSGAPRRTDTQYF TGTGCCAGCAGCGTTAGCGGGGCCCCCCGAAGAACAGATACGCAGTATTTT
NA TRBJ1-1 TRBV5-4 NA CASSRRRETEAFF TGTGCCAGCAGCAGACGCAGGGAAACTGAAGCTTTCTTT
NA TRBJ2-3 TRBV9 NA CASSVHPVSTDTQYF TGTGCCAGCAGCGTGCATCCGGTGAGCACAGATACGCAGTATTTT
once TRBJ1-2 TRBV28 TRBD1 CASSSGQVYGYTF TGTGCCAGCAGTTCGGGACAGGTCTATGGCTACACCTTC
few TRBJ1-2 TRBV6-1 NA CASRGGRNTYGYTF TGTGCCAGCAGGGGAGGACGGAACACCTATGGCTACACCTTC